This T cell receptor (beta chain) was identified during a study of blood T cells in healthy people across ages. This clonotype was detected once. The second PCR ran about 6 to 12 cycles with a sample-barcoded 5' primer and J-beta primers. TCRdb re-called the 5' RACE reads through MiXCR, storing one row per CDR3 protein. Of around 900,000 distinct CDR3 sequences in the sample, 45% to 60% were seen once. The TCR comes from a woman aged 60 to 75 in good health. The sample was blood.

The CDR3 here is CASSQHIAGSYNEQFF. DNA of the CDR3: TGCGCCAGCAGCCAACATATAGCGGGATCCTACAATGAGCAGTTCTTC. The chain carries TRBV4-1 and TRBJ2-1, with TRBD2 matching over 8 bases. J lost 1 base, V lost 2 bases, and 4 bases had no gene match. Germline V CDR1 and CDR2: MGHRA, YSYEKL. CDR3 length equals 16 residues.